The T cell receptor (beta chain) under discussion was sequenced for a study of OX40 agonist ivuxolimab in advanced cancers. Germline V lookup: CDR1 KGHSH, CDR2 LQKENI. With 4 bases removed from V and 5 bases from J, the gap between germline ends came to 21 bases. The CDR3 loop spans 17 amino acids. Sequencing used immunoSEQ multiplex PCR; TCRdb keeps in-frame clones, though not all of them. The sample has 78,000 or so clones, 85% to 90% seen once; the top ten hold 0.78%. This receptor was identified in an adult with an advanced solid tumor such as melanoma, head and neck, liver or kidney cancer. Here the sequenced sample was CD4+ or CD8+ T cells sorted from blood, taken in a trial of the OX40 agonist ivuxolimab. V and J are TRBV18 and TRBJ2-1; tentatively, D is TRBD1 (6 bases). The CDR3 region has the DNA TGTGCCAGCTCACAACAGGGTAGGGCTTGGGTTAACAATGAGCAGTTCTTC. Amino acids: CASSQQGRAWVNNEQFF. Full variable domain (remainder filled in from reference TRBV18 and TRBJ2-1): NAGVMQNPRHLVRRRGQEARLRCSPMKGHSHVYWYRQLPEEGLKFMVYLQKENIIDESGMPKERFSAEFPKEGPSILRIQQVVRGDSAAYFCASSQQGRAWVNNEQFFGPGTRLTVL.